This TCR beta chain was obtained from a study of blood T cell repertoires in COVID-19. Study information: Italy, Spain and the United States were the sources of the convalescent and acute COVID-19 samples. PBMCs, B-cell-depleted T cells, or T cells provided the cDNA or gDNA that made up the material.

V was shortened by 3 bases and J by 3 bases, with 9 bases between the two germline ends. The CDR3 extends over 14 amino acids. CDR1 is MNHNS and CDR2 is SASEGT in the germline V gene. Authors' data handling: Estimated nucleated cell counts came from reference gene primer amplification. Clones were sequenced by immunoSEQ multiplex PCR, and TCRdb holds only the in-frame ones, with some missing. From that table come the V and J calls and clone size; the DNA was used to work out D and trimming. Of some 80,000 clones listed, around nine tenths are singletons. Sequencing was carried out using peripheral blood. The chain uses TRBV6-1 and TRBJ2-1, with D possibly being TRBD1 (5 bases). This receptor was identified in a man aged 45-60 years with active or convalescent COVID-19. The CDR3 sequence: CASSDLRDYNEQFF. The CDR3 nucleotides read TGTGCCAGCAGTGATCTCAGGGACTACAATGAGCAGTTCTTC.